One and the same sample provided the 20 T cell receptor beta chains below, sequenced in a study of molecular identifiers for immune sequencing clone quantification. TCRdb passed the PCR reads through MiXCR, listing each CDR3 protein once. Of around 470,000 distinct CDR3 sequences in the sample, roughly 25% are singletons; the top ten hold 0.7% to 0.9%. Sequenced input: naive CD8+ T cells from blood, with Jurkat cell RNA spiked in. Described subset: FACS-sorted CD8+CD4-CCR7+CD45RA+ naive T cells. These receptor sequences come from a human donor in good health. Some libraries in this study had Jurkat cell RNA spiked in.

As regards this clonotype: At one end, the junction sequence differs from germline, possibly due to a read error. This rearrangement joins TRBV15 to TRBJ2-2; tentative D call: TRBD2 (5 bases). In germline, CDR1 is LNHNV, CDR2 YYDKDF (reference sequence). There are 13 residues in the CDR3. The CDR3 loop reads CAIFEVNTGEPFF. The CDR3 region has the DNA TGTGCCATTTTCGAGGTTAACACCGGGGAGCCGTTTTTT.

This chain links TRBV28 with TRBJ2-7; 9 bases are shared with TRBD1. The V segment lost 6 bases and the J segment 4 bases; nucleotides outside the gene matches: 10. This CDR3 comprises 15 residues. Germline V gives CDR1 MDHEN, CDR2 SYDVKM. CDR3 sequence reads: CASSWRTGAVYEQYF. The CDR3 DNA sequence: TGTGCCAGCAGCTGGAGGACAGGGGCCGTTTACGAGCAGTACTTC.

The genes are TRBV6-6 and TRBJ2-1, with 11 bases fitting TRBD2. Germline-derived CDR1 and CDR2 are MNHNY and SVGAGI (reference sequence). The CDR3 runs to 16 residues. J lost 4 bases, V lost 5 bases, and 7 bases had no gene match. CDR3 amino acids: CASSRVTSGIYNEQFF. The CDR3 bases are TGTGCCAGCAGTAGGGTGACTAGCGGGATATACAATGAGCAGTTCTTC.

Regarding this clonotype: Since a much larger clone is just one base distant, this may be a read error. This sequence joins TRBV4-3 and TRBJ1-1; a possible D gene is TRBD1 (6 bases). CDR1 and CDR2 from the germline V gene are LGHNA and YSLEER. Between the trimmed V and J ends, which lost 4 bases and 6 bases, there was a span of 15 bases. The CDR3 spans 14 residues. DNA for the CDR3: TGCGCCAGCAGCCGAGGGACAAGGGGGGCTGAAGCTTTCTTT. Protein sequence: CASSRGTRGAEAFF.

The CDR3 reads CSANSPFSYEQYF. In nucleotides, the CDR3 is TGCAGTGCTAATTCGCCCTTCTCCTACGAGCAGTACTTC. This chain joins TRBV20-1 and TRBJ2-7; D is unclear. Between the trimmed V and J ends, which lost 4 bases and 0 bases, there was a span of 10 bases. The CDR3 spans 13 residues. Germline CDR1 and CDR2: DFQATT and SNEGSKA (reference sequence).

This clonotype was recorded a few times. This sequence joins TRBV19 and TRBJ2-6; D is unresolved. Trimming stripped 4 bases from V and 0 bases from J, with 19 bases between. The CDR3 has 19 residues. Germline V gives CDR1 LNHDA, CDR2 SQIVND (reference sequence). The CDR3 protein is CASSKEFYFGLSGANVLTF. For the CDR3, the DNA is TGTGCCAGTAGTAAAGAGTTTTATTTTGGGCTCTCTGGGGCCAACGTCCTGACTTTC. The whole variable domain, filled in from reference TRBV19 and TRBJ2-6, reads DGGITQSPKYLFRKEGQNVTLSCEQNLNHDAMYWYRQDPGQGLRLIYYSQIVNDFQKGDIAEGYSVSREKKESFPLTVTSAQKNPTAFYLCASSKEFYFGLSGANVLTFGAGSRLTVL.

The CDR3 region is CASSELAGVNEQFF. The DNA of the CDR3 is TGCGCCAGCAGTGAACTAGCGGGCGTCAATGAGCAGTTCTTC. The V call is TRBV10-1, the J call TRBJ2-1; 9 bases fit TRBD2. V was pared by 3 bases and J by 6 bases, with 3 bases of the junction left unmatched. Germline V gene lookup returns CDR1 WNHNN and CDR2 SYGVQD (reference sequence). The CDR3 runs to 14 residues.

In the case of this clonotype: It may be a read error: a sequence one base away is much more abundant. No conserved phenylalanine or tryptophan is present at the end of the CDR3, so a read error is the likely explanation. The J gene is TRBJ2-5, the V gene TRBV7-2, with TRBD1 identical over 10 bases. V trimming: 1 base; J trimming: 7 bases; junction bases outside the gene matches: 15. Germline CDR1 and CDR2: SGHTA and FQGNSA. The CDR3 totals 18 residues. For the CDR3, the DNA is TGTGCCAGCAGCTTAGAGGTCCCGGGACAGGGGTACTTGTGGACCCAGTACATC. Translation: CASSLEVPGQGYLWTQYI.

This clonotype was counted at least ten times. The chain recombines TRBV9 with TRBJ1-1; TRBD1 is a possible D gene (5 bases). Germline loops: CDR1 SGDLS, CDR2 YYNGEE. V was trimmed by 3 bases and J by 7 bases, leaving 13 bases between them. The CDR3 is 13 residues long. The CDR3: CASSDRQRGEAFF. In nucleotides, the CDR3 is TGTGCCAGCAGCGATCGACAGAGGGGTGAAGCTTTCTTT.

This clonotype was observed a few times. The CDR3 DNA sequence: TGTGCCAGCAGCCCCCCCTCCGCGGGGGCTCAAGAGACCCAGTACTTC. It codes for CASSPPSAGAQETQYF. The chain carries TRBV7-9 and TRBJ2-5; a possible D gene is TRBD2 (7 bases). The V end was cut by 5 bases, the J end by 2 bases, with 18 bases between. The CDR3 is 16 residues long. Germline CDR1 and CDR2: SEHNR and FQNEAQ (reference sequence).

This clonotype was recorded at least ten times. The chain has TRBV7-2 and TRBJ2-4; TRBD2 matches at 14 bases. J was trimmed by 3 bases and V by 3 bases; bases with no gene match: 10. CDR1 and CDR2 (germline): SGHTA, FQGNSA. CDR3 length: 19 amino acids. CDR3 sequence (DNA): TGTGCCAGCAGCTTCAGGCGGACTAGCGGGGGGCCGGGCAAAAACATTCAGTACTTC. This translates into CASSFRRTSGGPGKNIQYF.

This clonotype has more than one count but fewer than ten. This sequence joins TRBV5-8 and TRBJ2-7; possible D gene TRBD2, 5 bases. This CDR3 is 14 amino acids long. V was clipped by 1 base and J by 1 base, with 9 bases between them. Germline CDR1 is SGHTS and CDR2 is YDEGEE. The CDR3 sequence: CASSLMSGSYEQYF. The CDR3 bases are TGTGCCAGCAGCTTGATGAGCGGTTCCTACGAGCAGTACTTC. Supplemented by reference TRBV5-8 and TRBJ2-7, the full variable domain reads EAGVTQSPTHLIKTRGQQATLRCSPISGHTSVYWYQQALGLGLQFLLWYDEGEERNRGNFPPRFSGRQFPNYSSELNVNALELEDSALYLCASSLMSGSYEQYFGPGTRLTVT.

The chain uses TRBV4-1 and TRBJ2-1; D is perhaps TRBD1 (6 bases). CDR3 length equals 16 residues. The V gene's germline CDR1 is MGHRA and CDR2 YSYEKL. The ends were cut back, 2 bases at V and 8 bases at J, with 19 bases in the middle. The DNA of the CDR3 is TGCGCCAGCAGCCAACAGGCTGGGGGCGCGTTATATGAGCAGTTCTTC. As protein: CASSQQAGGALYEQFF.

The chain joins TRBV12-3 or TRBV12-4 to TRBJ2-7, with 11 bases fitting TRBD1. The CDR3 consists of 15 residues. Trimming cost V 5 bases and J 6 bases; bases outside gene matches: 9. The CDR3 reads CASSQTGTGGVEQYF. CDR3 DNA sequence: TGTGCCAGCAGTCAAACCGGGACAGGGGGGGTCGAGCAGTACTTC.

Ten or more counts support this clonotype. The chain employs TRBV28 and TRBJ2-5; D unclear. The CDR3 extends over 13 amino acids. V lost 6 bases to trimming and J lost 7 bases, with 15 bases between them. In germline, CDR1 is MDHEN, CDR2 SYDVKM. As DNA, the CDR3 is TGTGCCAGCAGGTCCGTCACAGTGAGGACCCAGTACTTC. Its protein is CASRSVTVRTQYF. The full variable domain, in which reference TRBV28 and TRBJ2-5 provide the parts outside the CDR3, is DVKVTQSSRYLVKRTGEKVFLECVQDMDHENMFWYRQDPGLGLRLIYFSYDVKMKEKGDIPEGYSVSREKKERFSLILESASTNQTSMYLCASRSVTVRTQYFGPGTRLLVL.

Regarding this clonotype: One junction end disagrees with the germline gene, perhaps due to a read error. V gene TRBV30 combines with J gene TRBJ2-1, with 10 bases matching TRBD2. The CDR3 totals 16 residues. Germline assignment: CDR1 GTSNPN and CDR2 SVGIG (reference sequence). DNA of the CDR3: TGTGTCTGGAGTGAAACTCTAGCGGGGGAGCCCAATGAGCAGTTCTTC. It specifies CVWSETLAGEPNEQFF.

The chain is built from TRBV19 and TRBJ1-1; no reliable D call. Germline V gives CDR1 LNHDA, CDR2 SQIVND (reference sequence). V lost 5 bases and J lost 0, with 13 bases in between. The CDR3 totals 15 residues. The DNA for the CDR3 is TGTGCCAGTAGTCCCAGGCGGGAAGTGAACACTGAAGCTTTCTTT. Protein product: CASSPRREVNTEAFF. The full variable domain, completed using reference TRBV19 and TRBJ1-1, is DGGITQSPKYLFRKEGQNVTLSCEQNLNHDAMYWYRQDPGQGLRLIYYSQIVNDFQKGDIAEGYSVSREKKESFPLTVTSAQKNPTAFYLCASSPRREVNTEAFFGQGTRLTVV.

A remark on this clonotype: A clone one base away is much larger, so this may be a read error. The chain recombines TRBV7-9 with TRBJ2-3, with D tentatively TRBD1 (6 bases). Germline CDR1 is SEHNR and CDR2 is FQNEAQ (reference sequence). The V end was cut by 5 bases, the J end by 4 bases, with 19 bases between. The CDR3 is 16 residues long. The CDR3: CASSSRDKGNADTQYF. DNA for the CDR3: TGTGCCAGCAGCAGCCGGGACAAGGGTAACGCAGATACGCAGTATTTT.

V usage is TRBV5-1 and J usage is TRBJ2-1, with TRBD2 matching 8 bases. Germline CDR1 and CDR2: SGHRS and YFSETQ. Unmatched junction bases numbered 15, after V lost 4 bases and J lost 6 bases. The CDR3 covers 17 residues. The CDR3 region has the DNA TGCGCCAGCAGCCCCCTCGGGGGAGCGGGAGAGGGCAATGAGCAGTTCTTC. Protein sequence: CASSPLGGAGEGNEQFF.

The CDR3 reads CASSPGQTYYEQYF. CDR3 coding DNA: TGTGCCAGCAGCCCTGGACAGACATACTACGAGCAGTACTTC. V and J are TRBV5-6 and TRBJ2-7; TRBD1 might be the D (6 bases). Looked up from germline, CDR1 is SGHDT and CDR2 is YYEEEE. The CDR3 has 14 residues. V gave up 4 bases and J gave up 3 bases, with 14 bases separating them.